This T cell receptor (beta chain) was captured by sequencing in a study of CD8 T cells in Susac syndrome. This clonotype occurred once. Reverse transcription used about 0.45 to 1 ug RNA and random hexamers. TCRdb recomputed calls from the immunoSEQ multiplex PCR reads with MiXCR, one row per CDR3 protein. Of more than 65,000 distinct CDR3 sequences listed, roughly 94% are singletons. The CDR3 consists of 12 residues. CDR1 GTSNPN and CDR2 SVGIG come from the germline V gene (reference sequence). Trimming left V 1 base short and J 8 bases short, with 9 bases between. The material sequenced was CD8+ T cells from PBMCs. V gene TRBV30 combines with J gene TRBJ2-1, with no clear D. This clonotype originated in a human donor with Susac syndrome. The CDR3 loop is CAWSEEFDEQFF. CDR3 bases: TGTGCCTGGAGTGAGGAGTTCGATGAGCAGTTCTTC. Variable domain in full (rest from reference TRBV30 and TRBJ2-1): SQTIHQWPATLVQPVGSPLSLECTVEGTSNPNLYWYRQAAGRGLQLLFYSVGIGQISSEVPQNLSASRPQDRQFILSSKKLLLSDSGFYLCAWSEEFDEQFFGPGTRLTVL.